The present entry profiles one T cell receptor (beta chain) with its context. Extraction and reverse transcription of RNA yielded cDNA as the sequencing template. Libraries were prepared by immunoSEQ multiplex PCR; TCRdb keeps only in-frame clonotypes and omits some of them. The data show approximately 100,000 clones, 40% to 45% seen once. This record belongs to a study of CD8+ T cells in alopecia areata. The CDR3 contains 14 residues. Deletions cut 4 bases from V and 9 bases from J, with 16 bases between. This TCR was recovered from a human donor with alopecia areata. The source material was CD4+ T cells sorted from blood. The chain has TRBV23-1 and TRBJ2-1; D not certain. TRBV23-1 is sorted into the ORF group, with uncertain function. This CDR3 is CASSLGMGRSEQFF. CDR3 bases: TGCGCCAGCAGTCTCGGAATGGGAAGGAGTGAGCAGTTCTTC.